Listed here are 3 T cell receptor beta chains from one sample, sequenced in a study of T-cell reconstitution after alpha-beta-depleted transplantation in children. Unique molecular identifiers were incorporated when the TCRbeta library was constructed. TCRdb itself ran the PCR reads through MiXCR, one entry per CDR3 protein. The sample has hundreds of thousands of distinct CDR3 sequences; around 16% are singletons. The sample consisted of PBMCs from the stem cell graft donor, taken from the stem cell graft. The origin of the receptors is a human donor who donated a stem cell graft to a child with acute myeloid leukemia.

The chain has TRBV5-1 and TRBJ2-2; 7 nucleotides align to TRBD1. This CDR3 comprises 14 residues. From germline, CDR1 is SGHRS and CDR2 YFSETQ. J lost 2 bases, V lost 7 bases, and 5 bases had no gene match. The CDR3 nucleotides are TGCGCCAGCCGTGGGACAGAAAACACCGGGGAGCTGTTTTTT. Protein: CASRGTENTGELFF.

The table lists this clonotype with a few counts. This chain joins TRBV20-1 and TRBJ1-4; D might be TRBD1 (5 bases). The V and J ends lost 1 base and 2 bases respectively, with 11 bases between them. The CDR3 loop spans 15 amino acids. Germline assignment: CDR1 DFQATT and CDR2 SNEGSKA (reference sequence). This CDR3 is CSARGGRWTNEKLFF. For the CDR3, the DNA is TGCAGTGCTAGAGGGGGGAGATGGACTAATGAAAAACTGTTTTTT.

This clonotype was recorded a few times. One end of the junction varies from germline; a read error may be responsible. J is TRBJ2-3 and V is TRBV20-1; weak D call: TRBD2 (7 bases). Germline V gene data show CDR1 as DFQATT and CDR2 as SNEGSKA (reference sequence). CDR3 size: 11 residues. Written as DNA, the CDR3 is TGCAGTGCCCCCCCACGGGCGGGGGCAACTTTT. It yields the protein CSAPPRAGATF.